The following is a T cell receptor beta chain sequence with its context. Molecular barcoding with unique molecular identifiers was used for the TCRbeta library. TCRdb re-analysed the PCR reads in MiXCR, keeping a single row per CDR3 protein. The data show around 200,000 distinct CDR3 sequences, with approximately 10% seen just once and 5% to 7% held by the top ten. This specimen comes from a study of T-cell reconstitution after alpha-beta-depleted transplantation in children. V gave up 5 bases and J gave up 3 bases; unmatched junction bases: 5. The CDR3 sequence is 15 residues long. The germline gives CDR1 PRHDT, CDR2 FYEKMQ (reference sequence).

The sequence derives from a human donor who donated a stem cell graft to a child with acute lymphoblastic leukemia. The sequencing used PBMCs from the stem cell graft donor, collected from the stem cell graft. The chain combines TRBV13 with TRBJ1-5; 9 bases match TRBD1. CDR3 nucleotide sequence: TGTGCCAGCAGCCCCGGGACAGGGACCAATCAGCCCCAGCATTTT. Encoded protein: CASSPGTGTNQPQHF.